A selection of T cell receptor beta chains follows, all from one sample in a study of blood T cell repertoires in COVID-19. This table comes from immunoSEQ multiplex PCR, and its TCRdb copy is limited to in-frame clones, with some not included. The table has around 140,000 clones, approximately 80% seen once. The sequenced sample consisted of peripheral blood. The receptors shown here come from a man between 65 and 85 years old who had recovered from COVID-19. CDR3s include the opening cysteine and the closing phenylalanine or tryptophan. Clone sizes are given selectively: once, few, many, or a class where the clone is expanded.

CASSQVHRSASGRIAQYF,TRBV4-1,-
CASSLERTSGFYEQYF,TRBV4-1,-
CASSSAVGGRNEQFF,TRBV5-1,few
CASSRKGQPQETQYF,TRBV27,few
CASSLGDELTYLEQYF,TRBV5-1,-
CASSPTLGWNEQFF,TRBV7-2,-
CAWSVRRARYEQYF,TRBV30,-
CASSISGSYNEQFF,TRBV11-3,-
CASILLTGGSGTEAFF,TRBV28,once
CSVGQYNQPQHF,TRBV29-1,-
CATSRAGGNEQFF,TRBV24-1,-
CASSEINRGYEQYF,TRBV6-1,-
CASSQDRESGGYTF,TRBV4-3,many
CASSGTGTLGNTIYF,TRBV28,few
CASSDYLDSLNSPLHF,TRBV2,-
CASNTGANEAFF,TRBV7-9,-
CASSSDRGRRTDTQYF,TRBV7-2,-
CASSLRGRTEAFF,TRBV13,-
CASKTQTGSGQPQHF,TRBV2,few
CASSLGAYQETQYF,TRBV5-5,-
CASKQGAAEAFF,TRBV27,-
CASSQDLALLGGELFF,TRBV4-1,few
CASSQSIGGRPQHF,TRBV3-1/TRBV3-2,-
CASSIGEAGPGGNEQFF,TRBV19,-
CASSQCAGCEQYF,TRBV14,-
CASSYGDRDGGANVLTF,TRBV6-2/TRBV6-3,-
CASSPPGRAGLAGGDTQYF,TRBV3-1/TRBV3-2,-
CASSLVASSQYEQYF,TRBV7-6,-
CASSMSSGYKQYF,TRBV6-4,few
CASSIGGSGGETQYF,TRBV19,-
CASSPGTASGGEQFF,TRBV5-1,-
CASRHNSEGNEQYF,TRBV25-1,few
CASSLNGLAVNEQFF,TRBV11-3,-
CASSVAGDGDEQFF,TRBV9,-
CASRGEGGPYNEQFF,TRBV5-1,-
CASSLDWRGRLAGYTF,TRBV5-6,-
CASSYASGLAHYNEQFF,TRBV7-9,few
CASRPLGGPYNEQFF,TRBV7-7,-
CASSQVIGTGRRYF,TRBV4-1,-
CASSPGQIEAFF,TRBV7-6,-
CASSLFSGDSGNTIYF,TRBV5-1,-
CSVRTSGSRNEQFF,TRBV29-1,-
CASSYRDRGTGELFF,TRBV6-5,-
CASRGGGLTQETQYF,TRBV27,-
CASSPLVSSDTQYF,TRBV21-1,medium-sized
CASSSGLKETQYF,TRBV11-2,-
CAWILAGVREQFF,TRBV30,-
CASSQRTGTGFSGANVLTF,TRBV3-1/TRBV3-2,once
CASSTRTGGNTDTQYF,TRBV19,-
CASSQGGGQGGGYTF,TRBV4-1,-
CASSSSRPSYEQYF,TRBV5-1,-
CASSLDPADLNEQFF,TRBV7-9,-
CASHPGTSGYQWGDTQYF,TRBV10-2,-
CASGGQGAYEQYF,TRBV9,-
CASSKGTVVNYGYTF,TRBV21-1,-
CASSSLAGTGELFF,TRBV11-3,-
CASRGDSYGYTF,TRBV5-1,-